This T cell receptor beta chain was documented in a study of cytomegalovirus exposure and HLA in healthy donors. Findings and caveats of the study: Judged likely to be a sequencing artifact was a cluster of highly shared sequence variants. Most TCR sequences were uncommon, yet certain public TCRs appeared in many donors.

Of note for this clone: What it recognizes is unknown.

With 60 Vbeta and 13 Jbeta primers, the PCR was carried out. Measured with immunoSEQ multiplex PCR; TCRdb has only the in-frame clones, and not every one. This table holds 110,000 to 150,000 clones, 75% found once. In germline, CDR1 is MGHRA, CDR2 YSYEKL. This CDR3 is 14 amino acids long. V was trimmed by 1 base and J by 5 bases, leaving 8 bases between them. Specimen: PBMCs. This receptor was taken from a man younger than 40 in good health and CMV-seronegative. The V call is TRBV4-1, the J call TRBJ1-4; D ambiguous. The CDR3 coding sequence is TGCGCCAGCAGCCAAGGGTACGGGAATGAAAAACTGTTTTTT. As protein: CASSQGYGNEKLFF.